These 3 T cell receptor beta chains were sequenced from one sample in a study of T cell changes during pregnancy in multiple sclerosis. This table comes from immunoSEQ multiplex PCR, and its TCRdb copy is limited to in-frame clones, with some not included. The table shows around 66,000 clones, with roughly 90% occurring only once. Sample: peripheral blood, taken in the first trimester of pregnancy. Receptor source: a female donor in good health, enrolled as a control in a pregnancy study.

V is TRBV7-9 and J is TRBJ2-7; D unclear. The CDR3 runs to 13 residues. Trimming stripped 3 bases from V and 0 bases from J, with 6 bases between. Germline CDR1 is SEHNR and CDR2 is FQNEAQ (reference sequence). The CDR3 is CASSFGYSYEQYF. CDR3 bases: TGTGCCAGCAGCTTCGGTTACTCCTACGAGCAGTACTTC. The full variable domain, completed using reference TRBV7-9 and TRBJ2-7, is DTGVSQNPRHKITKRGQNVTFRCDPISEHNRLYWYRQTLGQGPEFLTYFQNEAQLEKSRLLSDRFSAERPKGSFSTLEIQRTEQGDSAMYLCASSFGYSYEQYFGPGTRLTVT.

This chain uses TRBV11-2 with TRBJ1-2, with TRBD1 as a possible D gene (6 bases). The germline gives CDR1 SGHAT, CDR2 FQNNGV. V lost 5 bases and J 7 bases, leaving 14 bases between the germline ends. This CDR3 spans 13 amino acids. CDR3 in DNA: TGTGCCAGCAGCCCCGTCCTGGGGGCTGGCTACACCTTC. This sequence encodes CASSPVLGAGYTF.

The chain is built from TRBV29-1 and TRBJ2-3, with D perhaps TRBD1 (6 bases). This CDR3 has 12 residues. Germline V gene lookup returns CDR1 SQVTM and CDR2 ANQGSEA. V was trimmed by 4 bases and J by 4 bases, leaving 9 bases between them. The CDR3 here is CSVVPGADTQYF. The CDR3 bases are TGCAGCGTTGTTCCAGGGGCAGATACGCAGTATTTT.